Below are 17 T cell receptor beta chains sequenced from a single sample in a study of early T cells in non-severe SARS-CoV-2 infection. MiXCR, applied by TCRdb to the 5' RACE reads, yields one record per CDR3 protein. The repertoire holds roughly 53,000 distinct CDR3 sequences, with roughly 12% as singletons. This specimen was whole blood, taken at baseline. These TCRs come from an adult who was a healthcare worker with PCR-confirmed SARS-CoV-2 infection or an uninfected control (not recorded which).

The chain links TRBV7-9 to TRBJ1-3; D might be TRBD1 (5 bases). This CDR3 spans 13 amino acids. V gave up 8 bases and J gave up 0 bases, with 8 bases separating them. Per germline, CDR1 SEHNR and CDR2 FQNEAQ (reference sequence). The CDR3 bases are TGTGCCAGCGAGACAGACTCTGGAAACACCATATATTTT. Its protein is CASETDSGNTIYF.

The chain has TRBV28 and TRBJ2-7; the D is unclear. Germline V lookup: CDR1 MDHEN, CDR2 SYDVKM. CDR3 length equals 12 residues. V was shortened by 6 bases and J by 3 bases, with 9 bases between the two germline ends. The CDR3 DNA follows: TGTGCCAGCAGCCTAATACACTACGAGCAGTACTTC. Amino acids: CASSLIHYEQYF.

This clonotype was found a few times. The chain has TRBV12-3 or TRBV12-4 and TRBJ2-5, with 7 bases matching TRBD2. CDR3 size: 13 residues. The V and J ends lost 8 bases and 2 bases, in that order; junction bases with no gene match: 5. The CDR3 loop is CASVSGVQETQYF. Written as DNA, the CDR3 is TGTGCCAGCGTGAGCGGGGTACAAGAGACCCAGTACTTC.

CDR3 sequence: CASSGGGKGKIYEQYF. The CDR3 DNA follows: TGTGCCAGTTCTGGCGGAGGCAAGGGGAAGATCTACGAGCAGTACTTC. This chain uses TRBV6-2 or TRBV6-3 with TRBJ2-7; D is tentatively TRBD1 or TRBD2 (5 bases each). Germline CDR1 and CDR2: MNHEY and SVGEGT. The V end lost 9 bases, the J end lost 3 bases, and 24 bases lay between the germline ends. The CDR3 is 16 residues long.

This clonotype has only a few counts. The chain couples TRBV28 to TRBJ2-1; tentative D call: TRBD2 (6 bases). In germline, CDR1 is MDHEN, CDR2 SYDVKM. V was shortened by 7 bases and J by 0 bases, with 19 bases between the two germline ends. The CDR3 covers 17 residues. DNA of the CDR3: TGTGCCAGCACGAGTAGCGGAGGGGTGAACTCCTACAATGAGCAGTTCTTC. It encodes CASTSSGGVNSYNEQFF.

This clonotype was counted ten times or more. This sequence joins TRBV28 and TRBJ2-7; 10 bases agree with TRBD2. J lost 3 bases, V lost 3 bases, and 8 bases had no gene match. The CDR3 consists of 16 residues. Germline V gene data show CDR1 as MDHEN and CDR2 as SYDVKM. CDR3 DNA sequence: TGTGCCAGCAGTTTCCCTCTGGGGACTAGCGACTACGAGCAGTACTTC. Residues: CASSFPLGTSDYEQYF. The variable domain in full, with the rest retrieved from reference TRBV28 and TRBJ2-7, is DVKVTQSSRYLVKRTGEKVFLECVQDMDHENMFWYRQDPGLGLRLIYFSYDVKMKEKGDIPEGYSVSREKKERFSLILESASTNQTSMYLCASSFPLGTSDYEQYFGPGTRLTVT.

This clonotype was seen a few times. This chain uses TRBV20-1 with TRBJ2-5, with D perhaps matching TRBD2 (5 bases). The CDR3 consists of 14 residues. V dropped 1 base and J dropped 5 bases, with 14 bases sitting between them. Germline V gene sequence: CDR1 DFQATT, CDR2 SNEGSKA (reference sequence). Here the CDR3 reads CSARAESGEETQYF. The CDR3 DNA reads as TGCAGTGCTAGAGCGGAAAGCGGCGAGGAGACCCAGTACTTC.

The J gene is TRBJ1-6, the V gene TRBV5-4; D is possibly TRBD1 (6 bases). The CDR3 extends over 15 amino acids. V was shortened by 6 bases and J by 9 bases, with 19 bases between the two germline ends. Germline loops: CDR1 SGHNT, CDR2 YYREEE (reference sequence). CDR3 DNA sequence: TGTGCCAGCACCTGGGGGGGCGATCCCTCTTCACCCCTCCACTTT. It codes for CASTWGGDPSSPLHF.

The genes are TRBV20-1 and TRBJ2-3; TRBD2 agrees at 8 bases. CDR3 length: 15 residues. The ends lost 3 bases at V and 6 bases at J; junction bases unmatched: 11. Germline CDR1 is DFQATT and CDR2 is SNEGSKA (reference sequence). The CDR3 DNA sequence: TGCAGTGCTAGGGTTAGCGGGATGAGATCGGATACGCAGTATTTT. Translation gives CSARVSGMRSDTQYF.

This clonotype has at least ten counts. The chain employs TRBV7-3 and TRBJ2-2; the D is unclear. This CDR3 comprises 13 residues. V lost 5 bases and J lost 3, with 7 bases in between. Germline V gene sequence: CDR1 SGHTA, CDR2 FQGTGA. The CDR3 DNA sequence: TGTGCCAGCAGCCCCCGGGACACCGGGGAGCTGTTTTTT. This sequence encodes CASSPRDTGELFF.

The sample holds a few counts of this clonotype. This chain uses TRBV5-6 with TRBJ1-1; 9 bases are a match to TRBD1. V was clipped by 2 bases and J by 10 bases; unmatched bases: 6. Germline CDR1 reads SGHDT; CDR2 reads YYEEEE. The CDR3 contains 13 residues. The CDR3 spells CASSFRDRELAFF. DNA of the CDR3: TGTGCCAGCAGCTTCCGGGACAGGGAGTTAGCTTTCTTT.

J is TRBJ2-7 and V is TRBV3-1; D is undetermined. CDR3 length: 14 residues. CDR1 and CDR2 from the germline V gene are LGHDT and YNNKEL (reference sequence). V was pared by 1 base and J by 3 bases, with 10 bases between. In DNA, the CDR3 is TGTGCCAGCAGCCAAGTAGGGCTAAACTACGAGCAGTACTTC. It codes for CASSQVGLNYEQYF.

This clonotype has a handful of counts. The chain links TRBV28 to TRBJ1-1, with 10 bases lining up with TRBD1. CDR1 MDHEN and CDR2 SYDVKM come from the germline V gene. This CDR3 is built from 18 residues. Losses at the gene ends were 5 bases for V and 2 bases for J; bases not matched to a gene: 14. CDR3 in DNA: TGTGCCAGCAGTCCAGACAGGGGGCGACGGAATCTCAACACTGAAGCTTTCTTT. Amino acid sequence: CASSPDRGRRNLNTEAFF.

This clonotype was seen more than once but under ten times. The chain recombines TRBV9 with TRBJ2-1; D gene uncertain. V was pared by 3 bases and J by 0 bases, with 13 bases between. The CDR3 consists of 16 residues. CDR1 SGDLS and CDR2 YYNGEE come from the germline V gene. CDR3 nucleotide sequence: TGTGCCAGCAGCGGTGGACGGGCGAGCTCCTACAATGAGCAGTTCTTC. Residues: CASSGGRASSYNEQFF. Filled out from reference TRBV9 and TRBJ2-1, the complete variable domain reads DSGVTQTPKHLITATGQRVTLRCSPRSGDLSVYWYQQSLDQGLQFLIQYYNGEERAKGNILERFSAQQFPDLHSELNLSSLELGDSALYFCASSGGRASSYNEQFFGPGTRLTVL.

J is TRBJ2-1 and V is TRBV11-3; possible D gene TRBD1, 5 bases. The CDR3 has 15 residues. Germline assignment: CDR1 SGHNT and CDR2 YENEEA. V was shortened by 5 bases and J by 7 bases, with 18 bases between the two germline ends. Here the CDR3 reads CASSRALSKGNEQFF. The CDR3 bases are TGTGCCAGCAGCCGGGCCCTCTCGAAGGGGAATGAGCAGTTCTTC.

The chain joins TRBV19 to TRBJ2-3; weak D call: TRBD1 (5 bases). Germline lookup yields CDR1 LNHDA and CDR2 SQIVND (reference sequence). The CDR3 length is 15 residues. V lost 3 bases and J lost 2, with 12 bases in between. DNA of the CDR3: TGTGCCAGTAGTATCGGGCCAGGGAACACAGATACGCAGTATTTT. Translated, it gives CASSIGPGNTDTQYF.

In the case of this clonotype: The junction does not match germline at one end; this may be a read error. The chain recombines TRBV28 with TRBJ1-1; no firm D call. Germline loops: CDR1 MDHEN, CDR2 SYDVKM. This CDR3 is built from 11 residues. The DNA of the CDR3 is TGTGCCTGCAGTTCGCCCCGGGAAGCTTTCTTT. This translates into CACSSPREAFF.